This TCR beta chain derives from a study of blood T cell repertoires in COVID-19. Study-wide context: Spain, Italy and the United States supplied samples that represented acute and convalescent COVID-19. T cells, B-cell-depleted T cells, or PBMCs provided the cDNA or gDNA that served as material.

The V end was cut by 3 bases, the J end by 0 bases, with 9 bases between. Per germline, CDR1 SGDLS and CDR2 YYNGEE. CDR3 length: 14 residues. Data came from immunoSEQ multiplex PCR; TCRdb stores just in-frame clones and leaves some out. The data contain approximately 24,000 clones, around 90% of them singletons. The sample comprised peripheral blood. J is TRBJ1-1 and V is TRBV9; D remains unclear. This TCR came from a woman aged 65 to 85 with active COVID-19. In nucleotides, the CDR3 is TGTGCCAGCAGCGAGGGCGGGATGAACACTGAAGCTTTCTTT. It encodes CASSEGGMNTEAFF.